Listed here is a single T cell receptor (beta chain). V was shortened by 6 bases and J by 10 bases, with 19 bases between the two germline ends. This CDR3 has 14 residues. Germline-derived CDR1 and CDR2 are LNHDA and SQIVND (reference sequence). TCRdb's copy holds only in-frame clones and misses some; the assay was immunoSEQ multiplex PCR. The sample gives roughly 150,000 clones, approximately 93% of which show up once; approximately 2% is in the top ten. The entry originates in a study of blood T cell repertoires in COVID-19. Study at large: The United States, Italy and Spain were the sources of the acute and convalescent COVID-19 samples. The analysed material was cDNA or gDNA that came from T cells, B-cell-depleted T cells, or PBMCs.

Enrollment of patients from Seattle took place during active infection, with longitudinal follow-up. Material: peripheral blood. The clonotype comes from a woman aged 55-69 years with COVID-19, enrolled during active disease. This chain joins TRBV19 and TRBJ2-1; TRBD2 is a possible D gene (5 bases). CDR3 bases: TGTGCCAGTAGCCCCCTAGGACTTGCAATGGAGCAGTTCTTC. The encoded protein is CASSPLGLAMEQFF.